This TCR beta chain stems from a study of tumor and adjacent non-tumor tissue in lung cancer. Three rounds of nested PCR, following a modified ARM-PCR protocol, produced the TCRbeta library. TCRdb re-analysed the multiplex PCR reads in MiXCR, keeping a single row per CDR3 protein. This sample carries roughly 81,000 distinct CDR3 sequences, roughly three fifths of them seen once, and the ten largest clones take 15%. Worth noting for this clonotype: The CDR3 end shows no conserved phenylalanine or tryptophan, and so a read error is likely.

No cell sorting was done before RNA was extracted from the tissue. The CDR3 runs 13 residues. Germline CDR1 is SGHNT and CDR2 is YENEEA. With 6 bases clipped from V and 5 bases from J, the junction kept 6 bases outside the gene matches. Sequencing was performed on lung tumor tissue. The chain recombines TRBV11-3 with TRBJ2-7; 8 positions agree with TRBD2. The sequence was obtained from a man between 65 and 85 years old with non-small cell lung cancer. The CDR3 DNA sequence: TGTGCCAGCAGTCCCCCAGCGGGAGACGAGCAGTACTTA. Amino acids: CASSPPAGDEQYL.